Listed below are T cell receptor beta chains from one sample, sequenced in a study of T cell changes during pregnancy in multiple sclerosis. Data came from immunoSEQ multiplex PCR; TCRdb stores just in-frame clones and leaves some out. The sample shows about 85,000 clones, roughly 92% of them seen only once. The sample here was peripheral blood, taken in the first trimester of pregnancy. The receptors derive from a female donor with multiple sclerosis, enrolled in a pregnancy study. CDR3s include the opening cysteine and the closing phenylalanine or tryptophan. A D gene is named only where the DNA matches it firmly. Clone sizes are given selectively: once, few, many, or a class where the clone is expanded.

>TRBV30|TRBJ1-4|once|.
CAWGRDEKLFF
TGTGCCTGGGGGAGGGATGAAAAACTGTTTTTT
>TRBV28|TRBJ1-1|.|.
CASEPRRQMNTEAFF
TGTGCCAGCGAACCGAGGAGACAGATGAACACTGAAGCTTTCTTT
>TRBV6-4|TRBJ2-3|.|.
CASSDIKGGDTQYF
TGTGCCAGCAGTGACATCAAAGGGGGAGATACGCAGTATTTT
>TRBV11-3|TRBJ2-1|few|TRBD2
CASSLGLSGRADEQFF
TGTGCCAGCAGCTTAGGTCTTAGCGGGAGAGCAGATGAGCAGTTCTTC
>TRBV19|TRBJ2-5|.|.
CASSIGVRRETQYF
TGTGCCAGTAGTATAGGGGTGAGGCGAGAGACCCAGTACTTC
>TRBV9|TRBJ1-4|.|TRBD1
CASSVTGGKEKLFF
TGTGCCAGCAGCGTGACAGGGGGCAAGGAAAAACTGTTTTTT
>TRBV2|TRBJ2-1|.|.
CASDRTASYNEQFF
TGTGCCAGCGACAGGACTGCGTCCTACAATGAGCAGTTCTTC
>TRBV7-6|TRBJ2-2|.|.
CASSLARTGKNTGELFF
TGTGCCAGCAGCTTAGCCCGTACCGGGAAGAACACCGGGGAGCTGTTTTTT
>TRBV4-2|TRBJ2-7|once|TRBD1
CASSQVVGTDPYEQYF
TGTGCCAGCAGCCAAGTTGTCGGGACAGACCCCTACGAGCAGTACTTC
>TRBV2|TRBJ2-5|.|TRBD1
CASRRDRGAQETQYF
TGTGCCAGCAGACGGGACAGGGGGGCCCAGGAGACCCAGTACTTC
>TRBV5-1|TRBJ2-5|.|TRBD2
CASSLQSGGARETQYF
TGCGCCAGCAGCTTACAAAGCGGGGGGGCAAGAGAGACCCAGTACTTC
>TRBV10-3|TRBJ2-3|.|TRBD2
CAISGLAGSTDTQYF
TGTGCCATCAGTGGGCTAGCGGGGAGCACAGATACGCAGTATTTT
>TRBV5-1|TRBJ2-5|.|TRBD2
CASSPGASGGQETQYF
TGCGCCAGCAGCCCTGGGGCTAGCGGGGGGCAAGAGACCCAGTACTTC
>TRBV7-8|TRBJ1-2|.|.
CASSLGHMNYGYTF
TGTGCCAGCAGCTTAGGGCACATGAACTATGGCTACACCTTC
>TRBV18|TRBJ2-1|.|TRBD2
CASSPPSGAYNEQFF
TGTGCCAGCTCACCACCAAGCGGGGCCTACAATGAGCAGTTCTTC
>TRBV28|TRBJ1-5|.|.
CASMTEDSNQPQHF
TGTGCCAGCATGACAGAGGATAGCAATCAGCCCCAGCATTTT
>TRBV29-1|TRBJ2-7|.|TRBD2
CSVQGRLAGEQYF
TGCAGCGTTCAGGGTAGGCTAGCGGGAGAGCAGTACTTC
>TRBV30|TRBJ1-1|.|.
CAWSLGIEGTEAFF
TGTGCCTGGAGTCTGGGCATCGAGGGCACTGAAGCTTTCTTT